What follows are 22 T cell receptor beta chains derived from one specimen sequenced in a study of blood T cell repertoires in COVID-19. The protocol was immunoSEQ multiplex PCR, while the TCRdb copy is restricted to in-frame clones and leaves out a portion. There are around 200,000 clones in the sample; about 90% occur only once, and around 21% lies in the top ten. The sample taken for sequencing was peripheral blood. These receptor sequences come from an older man with active or convalescent COVID-19.

This clone appeared a few times. The chain employs TRBV4-1 and TRBJ2-2, with D possibly TRBD2 on 5 matching bases. Trimming cost V 2 bases and J 4 bases, with 14 bases left between them. CDR3 size: 16 residues. Germline CDR1 MGHRA, CDR2 YSYEKL. The CDR3 DNA is TGCGCCAGCAGCCAAACCGCTTTCACTAGCACCGGGGAGCTGTTTTTT. Its protein product is CASSQTAFTSTGELFF.

The CDR3: CASSRDTRRNTEAFF. CDR3 nucleotides: TGTGCCAGTAGTAGGGACACCCGGAGAAACACTGAAGCTTTCTTT. The rearrangement joins TRBV19 to TRBJ1-1, with D possibly matching TRBD1 (6 bases). The CDR3 spans 15 residues. Trimming removed 4 bases at V and 2 bases at J, with 14 bases between. Germline CDR1 LNHDA, CDR2 SQIVND (reference sequence).

The chain uses TRBV30 and TRBJ2-5, with 8 nucleotides matching TRBD2. The CDR3 contains 14 residues. The germline CDR1 and CDR2 sequences are GTSNPN and SVGIG (reference sequence). Trimming at V came to 5 bases and at J to 5 bases, leaving 10 bases not matched to a gene. The chain's CDR3 is CAWEMGPGGETQYF. In nucleotides, the CDR3 is TGTGCCTGGGAAATGGGTCCGGGAGGGGAGACCCAGTACTTC.

V usage is TRBV6-1 and J usage is TRBJ1-2, with a weak D call TRBD1 (6 bases). The length of the CDR3 is 16 residues. Trimming left V 3 bases short and J 4 bases short, with 18 bases between. In germline, CDR1 is MNHNS, CDR2 SASEGT. This CDR3 reads CASSDLPSGGGYGYTF. CDR3 coding DNA: TGTGCCAGCAGTGATCTCCCCTCGGGGGGCGGCTATGGCTACACCTTC.

The CDR3 sequence is CAWRGGSRAPPNYGYTF. The CDR3 coding sequence is TGTGCCTGGAGAGGGGGTAGTAGGGCCCCCCCTAACTATGGCTACACCTTC. The rearrangement links TRBV30 to TRBJ1-2, with D possibly TRBD1 on 6 matching bases. Between the trimmed V and J ends, which lost 3 bases and 0 bases, there was a span of 20 bases. CDR1 is GTSNPN, CDR2 SVGIG, per germline (reference sequence). CDR3 length: 17 residues.

The V call is TRBV27, the J call TRBJ2-3; D is unclear. Germline V gene lookup returns CDR1 MNHEY and CDR2 SMNVEV (reference sequence). This CDR3 is built from 14 residues. Trimming cost V 4 bases and J 2 bases, with 10 bases left between them. The CDR3, as DNA: TGTGCCAGCAGTTACCGAGACTTCACAGATACGCAGTATTTT. This encodes CASSYRDFTDTQYF.

The rearrangement uses TRBV29-1 and TRBJ2-7, with 10 bases fitting TRBD2. Germline CDR1 reads SQVTM; CDR2 reads ANQGSEA. The CDR3 has 14 residues. The ends lost 3 bases at V and 2 bases at J; junction bases unmatched: 4. The CDR3 spells CSVEKREGTYEQYF. The CDR3 DNA follows: TGCAGCGTTGAGAAGCGGGAGGGAACCTACGAGCAGTACTTC.

This clone was picked up one time. V is TRBV5-1 and J is TRBJ2-2, with D possibly TRBD2 on 5 matching bases. The length of the CDR3 is 14 residues. The germline V gene has CDR1 SGHRS and CDR2 YFSETQ. Trimming left V 2 bases short and J 4 bases short, with 9 bases between. In nucleotides, the CDR3 is TGCGCCAGCAGCTTCCGGGGTCCCACCGGGGAGCTGTTTTTT. It is translated as CASSFRGPTGELFF.

The chain is built from TRBV18 and TRBJ1-6; 7 positions match TRBD1. The CDR3 has 15 residues. The germline V gene has CDR1 KGHSH and CDR2 LQKENI. V was pared by 6 bases and J by 7 bases, with 9 bases of the junction left unmatched. The CDR3: CASSPGTADNSPLHF. The CDR3 region has the DNA TGTGCCAGCTCCCCCGGGACAGCGGACAATTCACCCCTCCACTTT.

The chain combines TRBV5-1 with TRBJ2-1, with 11 positions matching TRBD1. CDR1 and CDR2 (germline): SGHRS, YFSETQ. The V gene end was trimmed by 3 bases and the J gene end by 6 bases; junction bases not matched to a gene: 5. CDR3 length: 15 amino acids. CDR3 sequence: CASSSGQGVVNEQFF. The CDR3 bases are TGCGCCAGCAGCTCGGGACAGGGGGTCGTCAATGAGCAGTTCTTC.

The chain combines TRBV6-2 or TRBV6-3 with TRBJ2-6; 7 bases match TRBD1. V was pared by 2 bases and J by 1 base, with 2 bases of the junction left unmatched. The CDR3 extends over 16 amino acids. Germline V gene sequence: CDR1 MNHEY, CDR2 SVGEGT. This chain's CDR3 is CASSYRRGSGANVLTF. CDR3 nucleotide sequence: TGTGCCAGCAGTTACCGCAGGGGGTCTGGGGCCAACGTCCTGACTTTC.

The chain combines TRBV7-2 with TRBJ2-7; the D is unclear. V was shortened by 6 bases and J by 1 base, with 13 bases between the two germline ends. CDR1 and CDR2 from the germline V gene are SGHTA and FQGNSA. The CDR3 totals 14 residues. CDR3 loop: CASRLQYLSYEQYF. The CDR3 nucleotides are TGTGCCAGCAGGTTACAGTATTTATCCTACGAGCAGTACTTC.

The chain couples TRBV18 to TRBJ1-1, with TRBD1 matching over 7 bases. Trimming at V came to 3 bases and at J to 5 bases, leaving 12 bases not matched to a gene. The CDR3 runs to 16 residues. CDR1 is KGHSH and CDR2 is LQKENI in the germline V gene. The CDR3 spells CASSPPDRVRGTEAFF. The CDR3 DNA sequence: TGTGCCAGCTCACCGCCCGACAGGGTAAGAGGGACTGAAGCTTTCTTT.

The chain combines TRBV12-5 with TRBJ1-1; tentative D call: TRBD1 (5 bases). The CDR3 runs 13 residues. The V gene's germline CDR1 is LGHNT and CDR2 FRNRAP. The V and J ends lost 5 bases and 0 bases respectively, with 7 bases between them. CDR3 residues: CASGPGVNTEAFF. CDR3 in DNA: TGTGCTAGTGGTCCGGGGGTGAACACTGAAGCTTTCTTT.

A single count supports this clone. The CDR3 sequence: CASSLSPLAGVAYEQYF. The DNA for the CDR3 is TGTGCCAGCAGCCTTTCCCCTCTAGCGGGAGTAGCTTACGAGCAGTACTTC. The gene calls are TRBV7-9 and TRBJ2-7, with 10 bases lining up with TRBD2. The germline V gene encodes CDR1 SEHNR and CDR2 FQNEAQ (reference sequence). V trimming: 5 bases; J trimming: 4 bases; junction bases outside the gene matches: 14. CDR3 size: 17 residues.

The chain combines TRBV29-1 with TRBJ2-1; TRBD1 is a possible D gene (6 bases). With 7 bases removed from V and 4 bases from J, the gap between germline ends came to 11 bases. There are 12 residues in the CDR3. The germline V gene encodes CDR1 SQVTM and CDR2 ANQGSEA. DNA for the CDR3: TGCAGCGCCAGGGGCGGGTACAATGAGCAGTTCTTC. Translated: CSARGGYNEQFF.

The chain joins TRBV15 to TRBJ2-1; 7 bases line up with TRBD2. CDR1 and CDR2 (germline): LNHNV, YYDKDF (reference sequence). The CDR3 loop spans 14 amino acids. Trimming at V came to 6 bases and at J to 0 bases, leaving 2 bases not matched to a gene. CDR3 protein: CATRRESSYNEQFF. CDR3 sequence (DNA): TGTGCCACCAGGCGGGAGAGCTCCTACAATGAGCAGTTCTTC.

This chain joins TRBV10-3 and TRBJ2-1, with 10 nucleotides matching TRBD1. Trimming removed 6 bases from V and 10 bases from J; junction bases left unmatched: 9. Germline values: CDR1 ENHRY, CDR2 SYGVKD. This CDR3 is built from 14 residues. CDR3 sequence: CAISPGQGVWEQFF. The CDR3 DNA reads TGTGCCATCAGCCCCGGACAGGGGGTATGGGAGCAGTTCTTC.

This rearrangement joins TRBV9 to TRBJ1-1, with 7 bases identical to TRBD1. Looked up from germline, CDR1 is SGDLS and CDR2 is YYNGEE. J was trimmed by 0 bases and V by 3 bases; bases with no gene match: 5. The CDR3 has 15 amino acids. The CDR3 sequence: CASSANQGVNTEAFF. DNA of the CDR3: TGTGCCAGCAGCGCGAACCAGGGGGTGAACACTGAAGCTTTCTTT.

This sequence joins TRBV19 and TRBJ1-5; D is possibly TRBD1 (5 bases). The CDR3 has 16 residues. V lost 5 bases, J lost 9 bases, and 23 bases lay in between. CDR1 is LNHDA, CDR2 SQIVND, per germline (reference sequence). CDR3 sequence: CASSPTAVQGRRPQHF. The DNA for the CDR3 is TGTGCCAGTAGTCCCACGGCGGTGCAGGGTCGGCGGCCCCAGCATTTT.

The chain combines TRBV6-5 with TRBJ1-3; D unresolved. Germline CDR1 and CDR2: MNHEY and SVGAGI. Trimming took off 7 bases at V and 1 base at J, with 11 bases between the two ends. The CDR3 has 14 amino acids. The CDR3 region has the DNA TGTGCCAGCAAACCCAATACTTCTGGAAACACCATATATTTT. As protein: CASKPNTSGNTIYF.

V and J are TRBV19 and TRBJ2-1; 9 bases line up with TRBD2. This CDR3 contains 17 residues. Germline values: CDR1 LNHDA, CDR2 SQIVND (reference sequence). The V and J ends lost 5 bases and 6 bases, in that order; junction bases with no gene match: 14. For the CDR3, the DNA is TGTGCCAGTAGTCCCCAGCCGGGACTAGCTAGCTCCAATGAGCAGTTCTTC. Its translation is CASSPQPGLASSNEQFF.